Listed here are 32 T cell receptor beta chains from one sample, sequenced in a study of CD4 T cells in relation to SARS-CoV-2 and coronaviruses (dated by TCRdb to 2020 to 2022). Library preparation employed the immunoSEQ multiplex PCR assay. TCRdb carries this immuneACCESS record with in-frame sequences only. Its versions omit some clonotypes, under half of them owing to an unresolved V gene in the studies checked, with the rest unexplained. Counted in this sample were tens of thousands of clones; 84% of them appeared once. The ten largest clones add up to roughly 1.2% of the sample. Antigens for these TCRs are unknown. The sequenced sample consisted of naive CD4+ T cells from PBMCs, cultured in vitro. What the cell subset or site label conveys for this sample: naive CD4+ T cells isolated by negative enrichment. These receptors all come from an adult with COVID-19.

This clone was detected only a few times. The rearrangement uses TRBV7-2 and TRBJ2-7; 10 nucleotides match TRBD2. The germline V gene has CDR1 SGHTA and CDR2 FQGNSA. The CDR3 spans 16 residues. Germline trimming cut 6 bases from V and 4 bases from J; bases unmatched to any gene: 12. CDR3 nucleotides: TGTGCCAGCAGTTATAGAGGGACTAGCGTGGGTTACGAGCAGTACTTC. The encoded protein is CASSYRGTSVGYEQYF.

This rearrangement joins TRBV10-2 to TRBJ2-7, with TRBD2 matching over 13 bases. V gave up 3 bases and J gave up 7 bases; unmatched junction bases: 6. Per germline, CDR1 WSHSY and CDR2 SAAADI. This CDR3 has 15 residues. In DNA form, the CDR3 reads TGCGCCAGCAGTGATGGGACTAGCGGGATCTTAGAGCAGTACTTC. It specifies CASSDGTSGILEQYF.

This clone was found once. The V call is TRBV19, the J call TRBJ2-2; D may be TRBD1 (6 bases). The germline V and J ends were trimmed by 5 bases and 0 bases, with 13 bases remaining between them. CDR1 and CDR2 (germline): LNHDA, SQIVND (reference sequence). The CDR3 is made up of 16 amino acids. CDR3 coding DNA: TGTGCCAGTAGTTGGTTTGGGGGCCCGAACACCGGGGAGCTGTTTTTT. As protein: CASSWFGGPNTGELFF.

The chain combines TRBV7-2 with TRBJ2-1; D call uncertain. Trimming stripped 1 base from V and 5 bases from J, with 21 bases between. CDR1 is SGHTA and CDR2 is FQGNSA in the germline V gene. The CDR3 is 18 residues long. The CDR3 sequence: CASSLVRLGEIRDNEQFF. The DNA for the CDR3 is TGTGCCAGCAGCTTAGTACGTCTTGGAGAAATTAGGGACAATGAGCAGTTCTTC.

The chain couples TRBV6-1 to TRBJ2-6, with D perhaps assigned TRBD1 or TRBD2 (5 bases each). Germline assignment: CDR1 MNHNS and CDR2 SASEGT. The CDR3 spans 16 residues. Trimming shortened V by 2 bases and J by 0 bases, and 8 bases separated the two germline ends. This chain's CDR3 is CASSESGGSGANVLTF. CDR3 DNA sequence: TGTGCCAGCAGTGAAAGTGGGGGCTCTGGGGCCAACGTCCTGACTTTC.

This chain links TRBV5-6 with TRBJ1-1; no reliable D call. The CDR3 has 12 amino acids. V dropped 0 bases and J dropped 0 bases, with 0 bases sitting between them. Germline V CDR1 and CDR2: SGHDT, YYEEEE. The CDR3 loop is CASSLVNTEAFF. In nucleotides, the CDR3 is TGTGCCAGCAGCTTGGTGAACACTGAAGCTTTCTTT.

The V call is TRBV6-6, the J call TRBJ2-7; the match to TRBD1 covers 7 bases. The CDR3 sequence is 17 residues long. Trimming cost V 6 bases and J 0 bases; bases outside gene matches: 14. Looked up from germline, CDR1 is MNHNY and CDR2 is SVGAGI (reference sequence). CDR3 loop: CASSRQGSSPNSYEQYF. The CDR3 nucleotides read TGTGCCAGCAGCCGACAGGGCTCTTCCCCAAACTCCTACGAGCAGTACTTC.

The chain links TRBV11-3 to TRBJ2-2; D unresolved. The CDR3 totals 13 residues. Looked up from germline, CDR1 is SGHNT and CDR2 is YENEEA. V lost 5 bases, J lost 4 bases, and 8 bases lay in between. The CDR3 region has the DNA TGTGCCAGCAGCCCGCCGGTCACCGGGGAGCTGTTTTTT. Residues: CASSPPVTGELFF.

The chain links TRBV29-1 to TRBJ2-3; 8 bases line up with TRBD2. The CDR3 extends over 14 amino acids. Germline CDR1 and CDR2: SQVTM and ANQGSEA. V trimming: 6 bases; J trimming: 1 base; junction bases outside the gene matches: 6. DNA for the CDR3: TGCAGCGTAGACCTAGCGGGTCGCACAGATACGCAGTATTTT. Translating gives CSVDLAGRTDTQYF.

This chain links TRBV23-1 with TRBJ1-1; the match to TRBD1 covers 7 bases. TRBV23-1 is known as an ORF, though its function is uncertain. The CDR3 has 21 residues. V dropped 3 bases and J dropped 4; count of bases not matched to a gene: 26. CDR3 nucleotide sequence: TGCGCCAGCAGTCATTGTATGGGGGTAGTGGGGCCAAGGGGGCCAAGCACTGAAGCTTTCTTT. Protein sequence: CASSHCMGVVGPRGPSTEAFF.

J is TRBJ2-1 and V is TRBV6-5; either TRBD1 or TRBD2 may supply D (5 bases each). V lost 6 bases, J lost 9 bases, and 12 bases lay in between. The CDR3 length is 12 residues. Per germline, CDR1 MNHEY and CDR2 SVGAGI. CDR3: CASRLPGREQFF. The CDR3 DNA sequence: TGTGCCAGCAGACTACCGGGACGTGAGCAGTTCTTC.

The chain joins TRBV6-5 to TRBJ1-5, with TRBD1 matching over 8 bases. V lost 5 bases to trimming and J lost 5 bases; unmatched junction nucleotides: 2. CDR1 is MNHEY and CDR2 is SVGAGI in the germline V gene. This CDR3 contains 13 residues. CDR3 amino acids: CASSNRGDQPQHF. CDR3 in DNA: TGTGCCAGCAGTAACAGGGGGGATCAGCCCCAGCATTTT.

The chain is built from TRBV7-8 and TRBJ2-5, with D possibly TRBD2 on 6 matching bases. V shed 1 base and J shed 5 bases, with 17 bases lying between them. CDR1 is SGHVS and CDR2 is FQNEAQ in the germline V gene. The CDR3 is made up of 16 amino acids. The CDR3 coding sequence is TGTGCCAGCAGCTTAGAACGACTAGGAGGACGGGAGACCCAGTACTTC. This encodes CASSLERLGGRETQYF. Full variable domain (remainder filled in from reference TRBV7-8 and TRBJ2-5): GAGVSQSPRYKVAKRGQDVALRCDPISGHVSLFWYQQALGQGPEFLTYFQNEAQLDKSGLPSDRFFAERPEGSVSTLKIQRTQQEDSAVYLCASSLERLGGRETQYFGPGTRLLVL.

V usage is TRBV5-6 and J usage is TRBJ2-3; possible D gene TRBD2, 5 bases. The CDR3 contains 16 residues. The germline CDR1 and CDR2 sequences are SGHDT and YYEEEE. V lost 3 bases to trimming and J lost 2 bases, with 16 bases between them. For the CDR3, the DNA is TGTGCCAGCAGCTGGCAAACGGAGGTCCCCACAGATACGCAGTATTTT. Residues: CASSWQTEVPTDTQYF.

This chain links TRBV13 with TRBJ2-1, with 15 bases aligning to TRBD2. V lost 0 bases and J lost 8; bases outside the gene matches: 5. CDR1 PRHDT and CDR2 FYEKMQ come from the germline V gene (reference sequence). CDR3 length: 17 amino acids. The CDR3 loop is CASSLGGTSGRLYEQFF. In DNA, the CDR3 is TGTGCCAGCAGCTTAGGGGGGACTAGCGGGAGGTTGTATGAGCAGTTCTTC.

The J gene is TRBJ1-4, the V gene TRBV6-5; D perhaps matches TRBD1 (6 bases). The ends were cut back, 6 bases at V and 7 bases at J, with 15 bases in the middle. The CDR3 sequence is 14 residues long. In germline, CDR1 is MNHEY, CDR2 SVGAGI. DNA for the CDR3: TGTGCCAGCAGAGTGGGGGGGGCGAGTGAAAAACTGTTTTTT. Translated: CASRVGGASEKLFF.

The genes are TRBV10-3 and TRBJ2-1; maybe TRBD1 (6 bases). The CDR3 runs to 15 residues. V was shortened by 0 bases and J by 9 bases, with 15 bases between the two germline ends. CDR1 ENHRY and CDR2 SYGVKD come from the germline V gene. CDR3 sequence (DNA): TGTGCCATCAGTGAGTCTACGGGCTTCAGGGGTGAGCAGTTCTTC. It specifies CAISESTGFRGEQFF.

The chain has TRBV6-5 and TRBJ2-5; D not certain. Germline-derived CDR1 and CDR2 are MNHEY and SVGAGI. The CDR3 totals 11 residues. Deletions cut 7 bases from V and 4 bases from J, with 7 bases between. The CDR3 loop is CASTRGETQYF. The CDR3 bases are TGTGCCAGCACGAGAGGAGAGACCCAGTACTTC.

The chain links TRBV9 to TRBJ2-7, with a possible D match to TRBD1 (5 bases). V was trimmed by 1 base and J by 1 base, leaving 12 bases between them. Germline-derived CDR1 and CDR2 are SGDLS and YYNGEE. The CDR3 has 15 residues. CDR3 nucleotide sequence: TGTGCCAGCAGCGTACAGGGCCAAGATTCCTACGAGCAGTACTTC. It translates to CASSVQGQDSYEQYF.

The chain links TRBV7-9 to TRBJ2-7; 9 bases align to TRBD1. V lost 3 bases, J lost 4 bases, and 10 bases stayed unmatched. The CDR3 loop spans 16 amino acids. Germline V gives CDR1 SEHNR, CDR2 FQNEAQ (reference sequence). This chain's CDR3 is CASSLGGAQGAYEQYF. The CDR3 DNA sequence: TGTGCCAGCAGCTTGGGGGGGGCACAGGGGGCTTACGAGCAGTACTTC. Full variable domain (missing parts from reference TRBV7-9 and TRBJ2-7): DTGVSQNPRHKITKRGQNVTFRCDPISEHNRLYWYRQTLGQGPEFLTYFQNEAQLEKSRLLSDRFSAERPKGSFSTLEIQRTEQGDSAMYLCASSLGGAQGAYEQYFGPGTRLTVT.

The rearrangement uses TRBV6-5 and TRBJ2-5; maybe TRBD2 (7 bases). The CDR3 spans 14 residues. V lost 6 bases to trimming and J lost 5 bases, with 16 bases between them. CDR1 is MNHEY, CDR2 SVGAGI, per germline. The CDR3: CASRRGGAGETQYF. The CDR3 nucleotides read TGTGCCAGCAGAAGAGGGGGGGCTGGGGAGACCCAGTACTTC.

The gene calls are TRBV18 and TRBJ1-1; 9 bases fit TRBD1. Germline loops: CDR1 KGHSH, CDR2 LQKENI. J was trimmed by 4 bases and V by 5 bases; bases with no gene match: 8. The CDR3 covers 15 residues. In DNA, the CDR3 is TGTGCCAGCTCAAAGGACAGGGGAAAGGCCACTGAAGCTTTCTTT. Encoded protein: CASSKDRGKATEAFF. Using reference TRBV18 and TRBJ1-1 for the parts outside the CDR3, the full variable domain is NAGVMQNPRHLVRRRGQEARLRCSPMKGHSHVYWYRQLPEEGLKFMVYLQKENIIDESGMPKERFSAEFPKEGPSILRIQQVVRGDSAAYFCASSKDRGKATEAFFGQGTRLTVV.

The V gene is TRBV29-1, the J gene TRBJ2-1; TRBD2 matches at 16 bases. In germline, CDR1 is SQVTM, CDR2 ANQGSEA. The CDR3 runs 19 residues. With 1 base clipped from V and 7 bases from J, the junction kept 13 bases outside the gene matches. CDR3 loop: CSVEATPGTSGRAWNEQFF. The CDR3 DNA reads as TGCAGCGTTGAAGCGACCCCTGGGACTAGCGGGAGGGCTTGGAATGAGCAGTTCTTC.

The genes are TRBV5-4 and TRBJ2-3, with 10 nucleotides matching TRBD2. The CDR3 runs 16 residues. Per the germline V gene, CDR1 is SGHNT and CDR2 is YYREEE (reference sequence). J gave up 6 bases and V 4 bases, and 11 bases lay outside the gene matches. CDR3: CASSPMYWGLADTQYF. The CDR3 bases are TGTGCCAGCAGCCCGATGTATTGGGGACTAGCGGATACGCAGTATTTT.

The chain joins TRBV24-1 to TRBJ2-2, with TRBD1 matching over 10 bases. Trimming removed 3 bases from V and 4 bases from J; junction bases left unmatched: 7. CDR1 and CDR2 from the germline V gene are KGHDR and SFDVKD. This CDR3 has 17 residues. CDR3 in amino acids: CATSDPGQGGSTGELFF. In nucleotides, the CDR3 is TGTGCCACCAGTGATCCCGGACAGGGGGGGAGCACCGGGGAGCTGTTTTTT.

J is TRBJ2-7 and V is TRBV28, with D perhaps matching TRBD2 (6 bases). The CDR3 is 12 amino acids. The germline CDR1 and CDR2 sequences are MDHEN and SYDVKM. V was shortened by 5 bases and J by 7 bases, with 12 bases between the two germline ends. The CDR3, as DNA: TGTGCCAGCAGTCCCTCCCGGGGGGAGCAGTACTTC. It codes for CASSPSRGEQYF.

This clone was counted a few times. The V gene is TRBV5-1, the J gene TRBJ2-3; no firm D call. Trimming left V 6 bases short and J 4 bases short, with 12 bases between. This CDR3 has 13 residues. From germline, CDR1 is SGHRS and CDR2 YFSETQ. For the CDR3, the DNA is TGCGCCAGCACAAAGGTTGTCGCAGATACGCAGTATTTT. The encoded protein is CASTKVVADTQYF.

This clone was observed once. This rearrangement joins TRBV2 to TRBJ1-2; D gene unclear. The germline CDR1 and CDR2 sequences are SNHLY and FYNNEI. V dropped 3 bases and J dropped 4 bases, with 9 bases sitting between them. The CDR3 runs to 13 residues. The CDR3 reads CASSEGPSYGYTF. CDR3 coding DNA: TGTGCCAGCAGTGAGGGTCCATCCTATGGCTACACCTTC.

This chain joins TRBV15 and TRBJ1-4; no firm D call. The CDR3 is 12 amino acids. Germline V gene lookup returns CDR1 LNHNV and CDR2 YYDKDF (reference sequence). Trimming left V 3 bases short and J 5 bases short, with 4 bases between. The CDR3 DNA sequence: TGTGCCACCAGCAGCCACAATGAAAAACTGTTTTTT. Amino acids: CATSSHNEKLFF.

V gene TRBV2 combines with J gene TRBJ2-1, with 10 bases aligning to TRBD2. V was pared by 2 bases and J by 12 bases, with 10 bases of the junction left unmatched. Germline lookup yields CDR1 SNHLY and CDR2 FYNNEI. This CDR3 is 15 amino acids long. The CDR3 loop reads CASSESASGSQWQFF. In DNA form, the CDR3 reads TGTGCCAGCAGTGAATCGGCTAGCGGGAGTCAGTGGCAGTTCTTC.

The rearrangement uses TRBV5-4 and TRBJ2-3; D unclear. The germline V gene encodes CDR1 SGHNT and CDR2 YYREEE (reference sequence). The CDR3 runs to 15 residues. V dropped 4 bases and J dropped 3 bases, with 15 bases sitting between them. In DNA form, the CDR3 reads TGTGCCAGCAGCCACCCCCGAGTGGAGACAGATACGCAGTATTTT. The encoded protein is CASSHPRVETDTQYF. Full variable domain (remainder filled in from reference TRBV5-4 and TRBJ2-3): ETGVTQSPTHLIKTRGQQVTLRCSSQSGHNTVSWYQQALGQGPQFIFQYYREEENGRGNFPPRFSGLQFPNYSSELNVNALELDDSALYLCASSHPRVETDTQYFGPGTRLTVL.

The gene calls are TRBV19 and TRBJ2-2; TRBD2 might be the D (6 bases). The germline gives CDR1 LNHDA, CDR2 SQIVND (reference sequence). The CDR3 is made up of 13 amino acids. V shed 7 bases and J shed 1 base, with 7 bases lying between them. CDR3 nucleotide sequence: TGTGCCAGTAACGGGAGGAACACCGGGGAGCTGTTTTTT. Protein product: CASNGRNTGELFF.